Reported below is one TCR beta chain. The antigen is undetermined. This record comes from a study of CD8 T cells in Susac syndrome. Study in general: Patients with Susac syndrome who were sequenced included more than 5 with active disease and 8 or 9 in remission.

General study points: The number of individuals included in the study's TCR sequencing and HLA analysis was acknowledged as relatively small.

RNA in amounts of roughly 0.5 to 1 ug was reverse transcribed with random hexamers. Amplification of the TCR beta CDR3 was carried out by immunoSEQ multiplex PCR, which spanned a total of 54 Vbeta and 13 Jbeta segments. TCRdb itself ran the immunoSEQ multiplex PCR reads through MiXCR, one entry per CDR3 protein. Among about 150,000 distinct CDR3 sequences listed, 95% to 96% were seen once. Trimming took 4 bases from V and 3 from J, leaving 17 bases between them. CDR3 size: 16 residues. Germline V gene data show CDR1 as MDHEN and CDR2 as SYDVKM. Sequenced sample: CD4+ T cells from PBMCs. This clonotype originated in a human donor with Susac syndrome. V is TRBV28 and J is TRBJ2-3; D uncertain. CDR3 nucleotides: TGTGCCAGCAGTTCACCATCAATCCGAGTGACAGATACGCAGTATTTT. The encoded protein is CASSSPSIRVTDTQYF.